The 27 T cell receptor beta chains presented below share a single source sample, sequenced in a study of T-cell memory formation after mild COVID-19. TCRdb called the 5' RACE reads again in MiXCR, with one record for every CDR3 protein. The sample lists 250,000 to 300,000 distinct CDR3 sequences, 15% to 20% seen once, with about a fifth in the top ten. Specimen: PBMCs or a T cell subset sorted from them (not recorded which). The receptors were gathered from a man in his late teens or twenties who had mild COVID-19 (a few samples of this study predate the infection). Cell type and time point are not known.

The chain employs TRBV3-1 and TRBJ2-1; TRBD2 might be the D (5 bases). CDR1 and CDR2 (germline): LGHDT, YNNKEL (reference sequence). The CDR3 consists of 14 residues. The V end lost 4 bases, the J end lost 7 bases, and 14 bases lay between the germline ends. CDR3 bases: TGTGCCAGCAGCCGAACGGACCCGGGGAATGAGCAGTTCTTC. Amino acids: CASSRTDPGNEQFF.

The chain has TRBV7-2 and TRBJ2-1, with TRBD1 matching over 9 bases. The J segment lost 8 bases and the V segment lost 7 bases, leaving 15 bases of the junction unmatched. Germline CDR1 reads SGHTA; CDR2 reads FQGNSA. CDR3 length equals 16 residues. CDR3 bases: TGTGCCAGCACCGGGGCCGGGACAGGGCCTTGGGATGAGCAGTTCTTC. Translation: CASTGAGTGPWDEQFF.

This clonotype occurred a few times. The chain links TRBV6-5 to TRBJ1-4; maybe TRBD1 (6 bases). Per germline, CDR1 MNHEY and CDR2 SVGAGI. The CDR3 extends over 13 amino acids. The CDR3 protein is CVSRGGRFEKLFF. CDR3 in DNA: TGTGTCAGTCGGGGGGGCAGGTTTGAAAAACTGTTTTTT.

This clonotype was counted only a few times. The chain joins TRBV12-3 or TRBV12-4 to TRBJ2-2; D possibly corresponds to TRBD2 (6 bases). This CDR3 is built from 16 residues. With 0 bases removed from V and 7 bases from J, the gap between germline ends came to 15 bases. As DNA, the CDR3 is TGTGCCAGCAGTTTAGCGCGAGGGGCAGCGGGCGGGGAGCTGTTTTTT. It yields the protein CASSLARGAAGGELFF.

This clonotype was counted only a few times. The CDR3 loop is CASSYSRLAGGPNEQFF. The CDR3 region has the DNA TGTGCCAGCAGTTACTCGAGACTAGCGGGGGGCCCCAATGAGCAGTTCTTC. The chain couples TRBV6-2 or TRBV6-3 to TRBJ2-1; TRBD2 matches 13 bases. The CDR3 length is 17 residues. The ends lost 0 bases at V and 6 bases at J; junction bases unmatched: 5. Germline assignment: CDR1 MNHEY and CDR2 SVGEGT.

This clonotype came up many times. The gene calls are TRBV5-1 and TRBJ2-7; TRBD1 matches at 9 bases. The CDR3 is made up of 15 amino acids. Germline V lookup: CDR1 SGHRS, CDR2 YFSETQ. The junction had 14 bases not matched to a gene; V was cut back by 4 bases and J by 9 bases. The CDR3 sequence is CASSLDRGGLGGQYF. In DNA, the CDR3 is TGCGCCAGCAGCCTGGACAGGGGAGGCCTTGGGGGGCAGTACTTC.

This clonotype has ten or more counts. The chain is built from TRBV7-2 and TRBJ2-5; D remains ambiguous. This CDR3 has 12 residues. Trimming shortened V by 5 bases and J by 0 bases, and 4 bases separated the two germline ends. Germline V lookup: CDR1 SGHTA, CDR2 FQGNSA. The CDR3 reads CASSPHQETQYF. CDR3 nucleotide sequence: TGTGCCAGCAGCCCGCACCAAGAGACCCAGTACTTC.

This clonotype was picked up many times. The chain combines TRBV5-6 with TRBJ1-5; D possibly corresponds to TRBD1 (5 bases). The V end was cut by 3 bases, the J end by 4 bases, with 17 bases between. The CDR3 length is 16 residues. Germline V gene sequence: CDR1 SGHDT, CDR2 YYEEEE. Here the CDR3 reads CASSSWGRITNQPQHF. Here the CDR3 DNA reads TGTGCCAGCAGCTCGTGGGGACGGATTACAAATCAGCCCCAGCATTTT.

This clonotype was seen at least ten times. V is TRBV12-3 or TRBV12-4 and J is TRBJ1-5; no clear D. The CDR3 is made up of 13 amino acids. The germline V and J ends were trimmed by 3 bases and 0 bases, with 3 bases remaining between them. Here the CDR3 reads CASSLFSNQPQHF. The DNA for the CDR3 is TGTGCCAGCAGTTTGTTTAGCAATCAGCCCCAGCATTTT.

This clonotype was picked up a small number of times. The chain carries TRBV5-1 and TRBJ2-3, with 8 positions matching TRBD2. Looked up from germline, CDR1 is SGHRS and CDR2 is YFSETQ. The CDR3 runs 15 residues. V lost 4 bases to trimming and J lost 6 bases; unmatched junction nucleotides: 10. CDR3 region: CASSPPAGVEDTQYF. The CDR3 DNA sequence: TGCGCCAGCAGCCCCCCAGCGGGGGTGGAGGATACGCAGTATTTT. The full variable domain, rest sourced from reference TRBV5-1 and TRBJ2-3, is KAGVTQTPRYLIKTRGQQVTLSCSPISGHRSVSWYQQTPGQGLQFLFEYFSETQRNKGNFPGRFSGRQFSNSRSEMNVSTLELGDSALYLCASSPPAGVEDTQYFGPGTRLTVL.

The CDR3 is CSARPGYSGSPLHF. The CDR3 nucleotides read TGCAGTGCTAGACCGGGATACTCAGGTTCACCCCTCCACTTT. The chain has TRBV20-1 and TRBJ1-6; D unclear. Trimming left V 2 bases short and J 9 bases short, with 14 bases between. This CDR3 comprises 14 residues. Germline V lookup: CDR1 DFQATT, CDR2 SNEGSKA (reference sequence).

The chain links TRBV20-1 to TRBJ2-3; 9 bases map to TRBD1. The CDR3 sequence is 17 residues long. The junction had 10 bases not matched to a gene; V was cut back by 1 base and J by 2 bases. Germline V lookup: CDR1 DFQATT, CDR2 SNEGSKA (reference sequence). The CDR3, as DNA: TGCAGTGCTAGAGTCCTATACGGGACAGGGCCCACAGATACGCAGTATTTT. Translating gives CSARVLYGTGPTDTQYF.

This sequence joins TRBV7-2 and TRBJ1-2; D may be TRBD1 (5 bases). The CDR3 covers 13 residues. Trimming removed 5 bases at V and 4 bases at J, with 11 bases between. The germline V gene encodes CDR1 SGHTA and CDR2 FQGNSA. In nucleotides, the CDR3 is TGTGCCAGCAGCACCGGGACGGGCTATGGCTACACCTTC. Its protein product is CASSTGTGYGYTF.

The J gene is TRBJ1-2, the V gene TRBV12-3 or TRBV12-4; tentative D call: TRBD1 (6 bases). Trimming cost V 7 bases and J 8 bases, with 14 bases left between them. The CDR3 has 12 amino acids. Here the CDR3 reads CASNRPGEGYTF. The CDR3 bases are TGTGCCAGCAACCGGCCAGGGGAAGGCTACACCTTC.

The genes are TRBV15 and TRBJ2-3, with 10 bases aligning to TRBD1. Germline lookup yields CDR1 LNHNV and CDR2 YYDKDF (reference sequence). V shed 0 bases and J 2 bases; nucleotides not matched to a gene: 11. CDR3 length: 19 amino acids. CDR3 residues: CATSRELPTGQGDTDTQYF. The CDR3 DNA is TGTGCCACCAGCAGAGAGCTTCCTACCGGACAGGGGGACACAGATACGCAGTATTTT.

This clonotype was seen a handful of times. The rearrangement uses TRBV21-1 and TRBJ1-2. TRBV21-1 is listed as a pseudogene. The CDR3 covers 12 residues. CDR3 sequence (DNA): TGTGCCAGCAGCAAAACCCCCTATGGCTACACCTTC. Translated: CASSKTPYGYTF.

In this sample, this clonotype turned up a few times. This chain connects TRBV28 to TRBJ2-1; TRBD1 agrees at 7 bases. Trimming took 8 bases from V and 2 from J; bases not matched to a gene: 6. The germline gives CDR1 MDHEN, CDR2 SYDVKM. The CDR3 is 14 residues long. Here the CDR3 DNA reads TGTGCCAGCCTGGGACAGAATCCCTACAATGAGCAGTTCTTC. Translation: CASLGQNPYNEQFF.

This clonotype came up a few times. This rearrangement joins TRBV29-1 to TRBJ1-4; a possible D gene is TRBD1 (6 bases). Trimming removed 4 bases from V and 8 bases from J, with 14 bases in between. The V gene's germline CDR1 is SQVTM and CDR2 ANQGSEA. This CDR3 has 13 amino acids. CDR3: CSVGGGLGEKLFF. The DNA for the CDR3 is TGCAGCGTTGGCGGGGGCTTGGGGGAAAAACTGTTTTTT.

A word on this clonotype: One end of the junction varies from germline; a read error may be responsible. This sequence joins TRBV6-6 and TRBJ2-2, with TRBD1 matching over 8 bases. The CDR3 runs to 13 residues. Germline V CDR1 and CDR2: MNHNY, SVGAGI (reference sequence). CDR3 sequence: CAGGTGDTGEPFF. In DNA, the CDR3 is TGTGCCGGGGGGACAGGCGACACCGGGGAGCCGTTTTTT.

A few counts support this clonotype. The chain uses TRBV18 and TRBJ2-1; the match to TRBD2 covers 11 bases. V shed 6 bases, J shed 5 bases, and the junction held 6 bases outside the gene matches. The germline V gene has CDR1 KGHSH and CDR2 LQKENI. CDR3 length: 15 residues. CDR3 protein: CASSRRLAGHNEQFF. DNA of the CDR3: TGTGCCAGCTCGCGCCGACTAGCGGGGCACAATGAGCAGTTCTTC.

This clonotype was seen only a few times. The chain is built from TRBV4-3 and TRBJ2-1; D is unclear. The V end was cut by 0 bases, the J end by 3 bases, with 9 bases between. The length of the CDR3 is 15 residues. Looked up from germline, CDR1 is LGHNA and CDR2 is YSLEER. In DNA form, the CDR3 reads TGCGCCAGCAGCCAAGAATCCGTTTACTACAATGAGCAGTTCTTC. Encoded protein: CASSQESVYYNEQFF.

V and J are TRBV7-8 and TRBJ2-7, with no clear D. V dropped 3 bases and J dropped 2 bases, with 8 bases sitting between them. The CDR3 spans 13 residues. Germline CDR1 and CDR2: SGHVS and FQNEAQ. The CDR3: CASSLEPAYEQYF. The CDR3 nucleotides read TGTGCCAGCAGCTTGGAACCAGCCTACGAGCAGTACTTC.

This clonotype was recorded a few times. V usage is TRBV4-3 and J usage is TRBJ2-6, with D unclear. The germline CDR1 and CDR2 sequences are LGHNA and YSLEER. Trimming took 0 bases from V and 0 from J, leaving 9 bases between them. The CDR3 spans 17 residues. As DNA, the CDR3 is TGCGCCAGCAGCCAAGATGTCACGTACTCTGGGGCCAACGTCCTGACTTTC. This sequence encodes CASSQDVTYSGANVLTF.

The DNA for the CDR3 is TGTGCCAGCAGCTCGCTTGGGGGTGTCTATGGCTACACCTTC. As protein: CASSSLGGVYGYTF. The J gene is TRBJ1-2, the V gene TRBV7-8, with D possibly matching TRBD1 (5 bases). CDR3 length equals 14 residues. Germline CDR1 and CDR2: SGHVS and FQNEAQ. V dropped 4 bases and J dropped 4 bases, with 13 bases sitting between them.

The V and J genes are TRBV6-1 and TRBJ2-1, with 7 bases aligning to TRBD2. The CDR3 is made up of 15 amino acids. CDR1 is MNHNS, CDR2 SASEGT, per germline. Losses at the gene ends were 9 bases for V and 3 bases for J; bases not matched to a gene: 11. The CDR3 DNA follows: TGTGCCAGTTGGACGCAAACGGGGGGCTACAATGAGCAGTTCTTC. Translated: CASWTQTGGYNEQFF.

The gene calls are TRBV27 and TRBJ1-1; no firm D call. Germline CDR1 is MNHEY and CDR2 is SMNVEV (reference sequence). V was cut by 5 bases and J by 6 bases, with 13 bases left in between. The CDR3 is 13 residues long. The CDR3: CASSPGRKAEAFF. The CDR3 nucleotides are TGTGCCAGCAGTCCCGGTAGGAAGGCTGAAGCTTTCTTT.

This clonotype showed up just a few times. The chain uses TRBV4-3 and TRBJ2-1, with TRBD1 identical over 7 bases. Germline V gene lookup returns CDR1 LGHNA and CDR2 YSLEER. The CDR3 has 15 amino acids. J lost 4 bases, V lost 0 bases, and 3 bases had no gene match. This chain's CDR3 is CASSQEGQSYNEQFF. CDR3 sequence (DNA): TGCGCCAGCAGCCAAGAGGGACAGTCTTACAATGAGCAGTTCTTC.